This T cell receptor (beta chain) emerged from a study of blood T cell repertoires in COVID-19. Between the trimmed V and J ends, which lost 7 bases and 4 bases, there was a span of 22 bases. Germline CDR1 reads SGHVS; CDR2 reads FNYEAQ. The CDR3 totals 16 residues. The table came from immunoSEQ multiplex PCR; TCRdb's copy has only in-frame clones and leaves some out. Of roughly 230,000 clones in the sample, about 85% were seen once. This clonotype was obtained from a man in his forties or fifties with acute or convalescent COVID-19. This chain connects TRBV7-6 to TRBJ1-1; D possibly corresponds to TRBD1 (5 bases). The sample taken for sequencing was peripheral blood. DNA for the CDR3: TGTGCCAGCACCTCTTTGGGAGGGTTCGGGGGCACTGAAGCTTTCTTT. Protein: CASTSLGGFGGTEAFF.